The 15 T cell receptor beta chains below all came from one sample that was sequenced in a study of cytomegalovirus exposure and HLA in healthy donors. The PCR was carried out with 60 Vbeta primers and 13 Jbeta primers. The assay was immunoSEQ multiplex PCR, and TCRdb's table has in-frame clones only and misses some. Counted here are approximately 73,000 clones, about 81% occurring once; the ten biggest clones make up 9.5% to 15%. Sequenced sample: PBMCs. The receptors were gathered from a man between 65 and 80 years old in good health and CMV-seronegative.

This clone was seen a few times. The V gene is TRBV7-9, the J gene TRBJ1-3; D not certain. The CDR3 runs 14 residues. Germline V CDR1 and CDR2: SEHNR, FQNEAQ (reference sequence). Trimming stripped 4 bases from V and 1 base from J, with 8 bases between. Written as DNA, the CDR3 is TGTGCCAGCAGCTCCCCTTTGTCTGGAAACACCATATATTTT. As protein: CASSSPLSGNTIYF.

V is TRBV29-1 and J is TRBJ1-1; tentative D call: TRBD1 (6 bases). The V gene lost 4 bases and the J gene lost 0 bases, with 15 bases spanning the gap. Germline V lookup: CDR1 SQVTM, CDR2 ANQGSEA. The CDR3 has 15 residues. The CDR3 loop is CSVGGQKNLNTEAFF. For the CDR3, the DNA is TGCAGCGTTGGGGGACAAAAAAACTTGAACACTGAAGCTTTCTTT. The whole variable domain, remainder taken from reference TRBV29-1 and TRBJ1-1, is SAVISQKPSRDICQRGTSLTIQCQVDSQVTMMFWYRQQPGQSLTLIATANQGSEATYESGFVIDKFPISRPNLTFSTLTVSNMSPEDSSIYLCSVGGQKNLNTEAFFGQGTRLTVV.

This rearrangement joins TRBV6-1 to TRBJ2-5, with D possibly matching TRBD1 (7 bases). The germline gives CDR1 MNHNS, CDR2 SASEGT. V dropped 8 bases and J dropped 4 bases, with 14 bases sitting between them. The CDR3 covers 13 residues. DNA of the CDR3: TGTGCCAGCCAAGGAGGGGGCCGAGAGACCCAGTACTTC. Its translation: CASQGGGRETQYF.

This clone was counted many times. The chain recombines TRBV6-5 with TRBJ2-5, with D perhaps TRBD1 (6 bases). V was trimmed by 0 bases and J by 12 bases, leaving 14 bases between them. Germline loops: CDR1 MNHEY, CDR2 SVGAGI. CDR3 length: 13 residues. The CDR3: CASSYSRRTVKYF. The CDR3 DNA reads TGTGCCAGCAGTTACTCGAGAAGGACAGTCAAGTACTTC.

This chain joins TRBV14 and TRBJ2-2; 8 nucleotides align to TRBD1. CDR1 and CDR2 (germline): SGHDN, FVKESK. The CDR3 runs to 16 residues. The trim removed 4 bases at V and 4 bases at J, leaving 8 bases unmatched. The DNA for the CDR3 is TGTGCCAGCAGCCGAGATCCGGACAGGGCCACCGGGGAGCTGTTTTTT. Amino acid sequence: CASSRDPDRATGELFF.

CDR3 in amino acids: CASRILTGEETQYF. The CDR3 region has the DNA TGCGCCAGCAGAATCTTAACAGGGGAAGAGACCCAGTACTTC. The chain links TRBV5-1 to TRBJ2-5; TRBD1 aligns across 7 bases. Trimming took 5 bases from V and 3 from J; bases not matched to a gene: 7. Germline V lookup: CDR1 SGHRS, CDR2 YFSETQ. The CDR3 length is 14 residues.

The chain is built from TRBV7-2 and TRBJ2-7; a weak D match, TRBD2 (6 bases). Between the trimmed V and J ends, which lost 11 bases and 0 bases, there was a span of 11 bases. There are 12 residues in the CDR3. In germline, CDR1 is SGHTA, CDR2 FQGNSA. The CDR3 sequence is CAGRLVSYEQYF. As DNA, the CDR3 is TGTGCCGGAAGACTAGTCTCCTACGAGCAGTACTTC. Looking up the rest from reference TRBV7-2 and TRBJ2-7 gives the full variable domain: GAGVSQSPSNKVTEKGKDVELRCDPISGHTALYWYRQSLGQGLEFLIYFQGNSAPDKSGLPSDRFSAERTGGSVSTLTIQRTQQEDSAVYLCAGRLVSYEQYFGPGTRLTVT.

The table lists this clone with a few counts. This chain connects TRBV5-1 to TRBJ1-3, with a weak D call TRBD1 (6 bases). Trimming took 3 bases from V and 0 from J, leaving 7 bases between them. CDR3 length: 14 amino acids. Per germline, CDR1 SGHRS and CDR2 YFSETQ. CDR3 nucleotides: TGCGCCAGCAGCTCGGGACACTCTGGAAACACCATATATTTT. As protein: CASSSGHSGNTIYF.

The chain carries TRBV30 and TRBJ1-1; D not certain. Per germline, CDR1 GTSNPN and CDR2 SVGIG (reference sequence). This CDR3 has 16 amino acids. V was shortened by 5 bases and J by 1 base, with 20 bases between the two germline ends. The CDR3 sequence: CAWRPAPRVPNTEAFF. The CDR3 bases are TGTGCCTGGCGACCCGCTCCCCGGGTGCCGAACACTGAAGCTTTCTTT.

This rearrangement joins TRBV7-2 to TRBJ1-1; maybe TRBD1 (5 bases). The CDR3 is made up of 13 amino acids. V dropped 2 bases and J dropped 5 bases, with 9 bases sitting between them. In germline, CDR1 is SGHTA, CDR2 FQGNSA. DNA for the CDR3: TGTGCCAGCAGCTTATTTGGGGGGACTGAAGCTTTCTTT. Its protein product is CASSLFGGTEAFF.

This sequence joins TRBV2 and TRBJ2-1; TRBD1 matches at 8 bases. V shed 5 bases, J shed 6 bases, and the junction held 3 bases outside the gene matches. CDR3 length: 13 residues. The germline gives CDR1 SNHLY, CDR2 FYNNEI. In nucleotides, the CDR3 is TGTGCCAGCAGTCGAGACAGGGGCAATGAGCAGTTCTTC. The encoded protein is CASSRDRGNEQFF.

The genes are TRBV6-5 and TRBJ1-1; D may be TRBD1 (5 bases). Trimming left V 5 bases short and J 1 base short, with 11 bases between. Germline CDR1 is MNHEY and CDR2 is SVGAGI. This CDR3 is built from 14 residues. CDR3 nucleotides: TGTGCCAGCAGTGACAGACGGTCGAACACTGAAGCTTTCTTT. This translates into CASSDRRSNTEAFF.

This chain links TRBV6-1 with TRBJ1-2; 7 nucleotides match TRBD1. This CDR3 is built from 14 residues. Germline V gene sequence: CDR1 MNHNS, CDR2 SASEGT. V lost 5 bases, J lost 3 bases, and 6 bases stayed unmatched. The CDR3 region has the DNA TGTGCCAGCAGTCGTTACGGGACAGACTATGGCTACACCTTC. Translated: CASSRYGTDYGYTF.

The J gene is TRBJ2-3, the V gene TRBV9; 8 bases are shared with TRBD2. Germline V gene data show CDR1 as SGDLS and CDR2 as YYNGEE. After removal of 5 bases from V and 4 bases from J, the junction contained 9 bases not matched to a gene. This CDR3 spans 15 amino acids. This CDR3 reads CASSGLATLPDTQYF. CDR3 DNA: TGTGCCAGCAGTGGACTAGCAACGTTACCAGATACGCAGTATTTT.

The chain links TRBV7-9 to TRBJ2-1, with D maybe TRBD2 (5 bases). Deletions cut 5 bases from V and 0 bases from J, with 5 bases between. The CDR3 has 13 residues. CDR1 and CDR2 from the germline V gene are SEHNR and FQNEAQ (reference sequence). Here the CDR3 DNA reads TGTGCCAGCAGCGGGAGCTCCTACAATGAGCAGTTCTTC. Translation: CASSGSSYNEQFF.